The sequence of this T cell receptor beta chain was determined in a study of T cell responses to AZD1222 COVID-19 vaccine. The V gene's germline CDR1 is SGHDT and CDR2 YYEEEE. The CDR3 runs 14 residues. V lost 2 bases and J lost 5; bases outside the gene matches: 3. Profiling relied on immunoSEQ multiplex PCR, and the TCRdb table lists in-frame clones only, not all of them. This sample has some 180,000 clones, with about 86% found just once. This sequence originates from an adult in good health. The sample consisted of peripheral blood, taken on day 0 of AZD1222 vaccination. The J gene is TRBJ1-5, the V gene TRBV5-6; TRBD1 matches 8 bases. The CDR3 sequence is CASSLGQGYQPQHF. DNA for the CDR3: TGTGCCAGCAGCTTAGGACAGGGTTATCAGCCCCAGCATTTT.